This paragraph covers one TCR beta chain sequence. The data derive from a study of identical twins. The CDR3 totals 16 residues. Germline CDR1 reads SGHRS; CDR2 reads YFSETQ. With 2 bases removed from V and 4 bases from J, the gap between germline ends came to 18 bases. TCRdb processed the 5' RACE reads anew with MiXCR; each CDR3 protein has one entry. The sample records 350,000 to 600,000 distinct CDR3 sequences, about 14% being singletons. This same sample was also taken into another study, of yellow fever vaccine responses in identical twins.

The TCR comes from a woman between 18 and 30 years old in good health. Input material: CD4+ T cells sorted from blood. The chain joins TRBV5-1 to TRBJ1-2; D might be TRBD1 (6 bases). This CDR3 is CASSFSQGAPLYGYTF. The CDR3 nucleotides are TGCGCCAGCAGCTTCTCACAGGGTGCCCCACTCTATGGCTACACCTTC.